This T cell receptor (beta chain) derives from a study of shared clonotypes between healthy human individuals (dated by TCRdb to 2020 to 2022). Looking at the study overall: The cohort comprised two women and three men aged 18 to 49 years. To estimate repertoire size and how much clonotypes are shared between individuals, the study performed deep sequencing of blood TCR repertoires from roughly five healthy adults. To increase sequencing depth and limit assay-specific biases, different laboratories used diverse techniques to prepare libraries and sequence TCR repertoires. For each donor, three plates each were used for CD4 naive and CD4 memory, two plates were used for CD8 naive, and one plate was used for CD8 memory. Leukapheresis yielded between about 0.9 and 9 billion PBMCs per donor.

The CDR1 and CDR2 encoded by the germline V gene are SGDLS and YYNGEE. Trimming removed 0 bases from V and 6 bases from J, leaving 6 bases between the germline ends. The CDR3 covers 13 residues, taking in both the cysteine and the phenylalanine. The read is trimmed to its CDR3 DNA, 39 bases read in frame from base 1. On the study overall, not on this receptor specifically: Because the study included only a small number of donors, the genetic and exposure-history diversity represented was limited. Sampling was restricted to blood, and TCR repertoires in tissues likely differ from the TCR repertoires found in blood. Rarefaction of sorted-subset datasets indicated incomplete sequencing despite the large sequencing depth. Estimated clonotype richness was generally larger for naive than for memory subsets. Compared with non-shared clonotypes, clonotypes shared by all four sorted-subset donors had higher generation probabilities. About 5% of naive CD4, 3.5% of naive CD8, approximately 2.2% of memory CD4, and over 0.35% of memory CD8 clonotypes were shared across several donors. Based on pairwise subsampling, the degree of clonotype sharing among donors was expected to be affected by sequencing depth.

On this clone: It has no known antigen specificity. No clone much larger than this one lies a single base away; base qualities are absent.

Healthy HIV-negative adults with no recently reported acute infections or vaccinations were included as donors. Every donor was a Caucasian adult living in Nashville, Tennessee, USA. CD8 memory samples were composed of magnetically selected CD45RO+ cells combined with CCR7-negative CD45RA+ effector memory (TemRA) cells. After blood collection by leukapheresis, PBMCs were isolated using Ficoll-Histopaque density gradient centrifugation and then cryopreserved in the vapor phase of liquid nitrogen. Purity and quantity of every magnetically sorted T cell population were checked by analytical flow cytometry. Each sorted fraction had its genomic DNA isolated and then quantified by UV absorbance on a Nanodrop 2000c. TCR CDR3 regions were amplified from genomic DNA by multiplex PCR using the deep immunoSEQ assay. For each cell subset, the extracted genomic DNA was distributed evenly across all wells of several immunoSEQ 96-well plates, and each plate served as one replicate. For sorted subsets, around 0.2 ug genomic DNA, equal to some 30,000 T cell genomes, was loaded into each replicate PCR. The purified libraries were quantified using a Qubit 3.0 fluorometer, sized with a Bioanalyzer 2100, and then quantified again using the KAPA Library Quantification kit. Each immunoSEQ 96-well plate was sequenced on its own single-read 150-cycle Illumina NextSeq 550 flow cell. Under the source paper's analysis protocol: Because only junctional sequences without quality scores were contained in the immunoSEQ output, filtering matching that applied to full-length reads could not be performed. To assign V/J genes and CDR3, sequences were annotated against IMGT germline references using PyIR, a Python wrapper for IgBLAST v1.9. Reads were filtered out if the reads had weak V/J assignments (E-value above 1e-6), no CDR3, stop codons, out-of-frame junctions, or ambiguous translated residues. A V3J clonotype was defined by an identical inferred V gene, J gene, and CDR3 amino acid sequence. Percentage overlap between repertoires was computed as shared unique clonotypes divided by the size of the smaller repertoire. Three approaches were used to assess repertoire richness: RTK rarefaction, the Chao1 estimator, and Recon v2.1 estimates of unobserved clonotypes. Generation probabilities were computed with OLGA for all TCRbeta clonotypes obtained by the gDNA method from several donors. Drawn from immuneACCESS, this table holds only the in-frame rearrangements with V and J called that TCRdb kept. Clones are partly lost; checked studies trace under half to an unresolved V gene and leave the rest unexplained. Clonal size and the V and J genes are those of that table, whereas D and trimming came from the DNA. This sample is represented by about 690,000 clones; about 90% of them were singletons. Jointly, the top ten make up 30% to 40% of the sample.

Sequencing input: memory CD8+ T cells from PBMCs. The cell subset or site label for this specimen denotes: CD45RO+ cells pooled with CCR7-negative TemRA cells. The receptor was derived from a man between 18 and 35 years old in good health. Some clones in this sample may be carry-over from other donors' samples. The chain is made from TRBV9 and TRBJ2-2, with the D gene not confidently named. The CDR3 is CASSVGGSGELFF. At the DNA level, the sequence is TGTGCCAGCAGCGTAGGGGGATCCGGGGAGCTGTTTTTT.